Sequencing of this TCR beta chain was carried out in a study of blood T cell repertoires in COVID-19. Background on the study: Specimens from acute and convalescent COVID-19 originated in the United States, Italy and Spain. Sample material is recorded as cDNA or gDNA derived from T cells, B-cell-depleted T cells, or PBMCs.

CDR1 is LNHNV and CDR2 is YYDKDF in the germline V gene (reference sequence). The germline V and J ends were trimmed by 1 base and 8 bases, with 21 bases remaining between them. The CDR3 is made up of 17 amino acids. In the original analysis: Nucleated cell number was recorded as an estimate derived from reference gene primer amplification. Profiling relied on immunoSEQ multiplex PCR, and the TCRdb table lists in-frame clones only, not all of them. D and trimming were read from the DNA, whereas the V and J calls and clone size are those reported in that table. The sample has about 190,000 clones; under 90% are singletons.

The V call is TRBV15, the J call TRBJ2-1, with D perhaps matching TRBD2 (5 bases). Material for sequencing was peripheral blood. This TCR was recovered from a man in his forties or fifties with acute or convalescent COVID-19. The CDR3, as DNA: TGTGCCACCAGCAGAGTGCCCCGCCTCGGGGATTGGTATGAGCAGTTCTTC. This codes for CATSRVPRLGDWYEQFF.